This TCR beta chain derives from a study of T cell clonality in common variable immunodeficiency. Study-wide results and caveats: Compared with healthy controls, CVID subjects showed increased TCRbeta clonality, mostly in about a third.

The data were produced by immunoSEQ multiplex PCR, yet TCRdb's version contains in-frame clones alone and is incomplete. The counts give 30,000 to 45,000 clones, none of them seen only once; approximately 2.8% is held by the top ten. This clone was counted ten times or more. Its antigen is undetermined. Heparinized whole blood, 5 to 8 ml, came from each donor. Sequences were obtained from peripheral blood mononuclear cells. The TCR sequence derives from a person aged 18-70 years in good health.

The covered CDR3 bases are TGCAGTGCTAGAGAAGTTACTAGCGGTAGCACAGATACG. Protein product: CSAREVTSGSTDT. The complete CDR3 sequence is CSAREVTSGSTDTQYF. V and J are TRBV20-1 and TRBJ2-3; 8 bases agree with TRBD2. The CDR3 extends 3 residues past the end of the read, so its final part is completed from the germline J gene. Germline loops: CDR1 DFQATT, CDR2 SNEGSKA (reference sequence). The CDR3 totals 16 residues. V gave up 0 bases and J gave up 0 bases; unmatched junction bases: 5.